The rows below give T cell receptor beta chains drawn from one sample of a study of T cells expressing NK-cell markers. TCRdb re-called the 5' RACE reads and catalogs CDR3 proteins one per entry, DNA excluded. This sample's table reports some 190,000 distinct CDR3 sequences. Material for sequencing was blood T cells: a sorted CD56 or NKG2C T cell subset, CD4+ or CD8+ T cells, or bulk PBMC T cells (not recorded which). The source of these receptors is a man between 18 and 69 years old in good health. Both conserved end residues are part of each CDR3.

v_gene	j_gene	CDR3aa
TRBV5-1	TRBJ1-5	CASSLETGAGQPQHF
TRBV7-8	TRBJ2-1	CASSPQASMSYNEQFF
TRBV6-1	TRBJ2-5	CASRPTVQETQYF
TRBV25-1	TRBJ2-5	CASSPGDRQETQYF
TRBV5-6	TRBJ1-5	CASSSYRYNQPQHF
TRBV11-1	TRBJ2-3	CASSRLLAGEGGTDTQYF
TRBV4-1	TRBJ2-2	CASSQDRDYTTGELFF
TRBV3-1	TRBJ2-1	CASSQGGRGGPYNEQFF
TRBV7-9	TRBJ1-1	CASTPGVLNTEAFF
TRBV2	TRBJ2-5	CASSAEKETQYF
TRBV5-1	TRBJ2-2	CASSPGAPTGELFFF
TRBV11-2	TRBJ2-1	CASSLGGGNVYNEQFF
TRBV15	TRBJ2-3	CATSRDLGGGTSTDTQYF
TRBV28	TRBJ1-1	CASSFSSTEAFF
TRBV2	TRBJ1-1	CASGMGMNTEAFF
TRBV25-1	TRBJ2-6	CASISSQGANVLTF
TRBV5-4	TRBJ2-1	CASSLVPAGDEQFF
TRBV7-8	TRBJ1-2	CASSFQSRGEDGYTF
TRBV7-9	TRBJ2-5	CASSLTDTANFETQYF
TRBV3-1	TRBJ2-2	CASRQTGDGELFF
TRBV29-1	TRBJ1-2	CSVEDGTGWTYGYTF
TRBV30	TRBJ2-7	CAWSSAGTGEQYF
TRBV27	TRBJ2-2	CASSYYSNTGELFF
TRBV9	TRBJ2-1	CASSADVVVDEQFF
TRBV9	TRBJ1-2	CASSVAVETGESTF
TRBV6-1	TRBJ2-7	CANQNWGNYEQYF
TRBV11-2	TRBJ2-1	CASSSGNEQFF
TRBV9	TRBJ2-3	CASSAWSGESTDTQYF
TRBV10-3	TRBJ1-2	CALLNDAGNYGYTF
TRBV20-1	TRBJ2-5	CSARTSGDIQETQYF
TRBV27	TRBJ1-1	CASSWVPLNRGTFEAFF
TRBV29-1	TRBJ2-7	CSVEGGQGPYEQYF
TRBV6-2/TRBV6-3	TRBJ2-1	CASGDRNYNEQFF
TRBV5-6	TRBJ2-2	CASSSAGTGRPGELFF
TRBV19	TRBJ2-7	CASSPTGLAGNYEQYF
TRBV28	TRBJ2-7	CASSPLESGGTYEQYF
TRBV30	TRBJ1-4	CAWSVTAGTGEKLFF
TRBV13	TRBJ2-3	CASSPNTDTQYF
TRBV7-2	TRBJ2-3	CASSYRGTGPYTQYF
TRBV5-4	TRBJ2-1	CASTPGQTYNEQFF
TRBV12-3/TRBV12-4	TRBJ2-7	CASSLAGVGEQYF
TRBV7-9	TRBJ2-2	CASSLPTGPGELFF
TRBV6-5	TRBJ2-1	CASSYKGGTSSAYNEQFF